This TCR beta chain was identified in a study of T and B cells in COVID-19 patients (dated by TCRdb to between 2020 and 2021). Broadly, across the study: Using TRB and IGH repertoire sequencing of peripheral blood, the study characterized adaptive immunity in COVID-19 patients who had active infection or had recovered. As many as 9 follow-up blood samples were collected from each patient, and in some individuals these samples spanned different disease stages. Repertoire analyses used an age-matched reference group of nearly 40 healthy donors who were negative for COVID-19 antibodies as the comparison. A recovered cohort comprised roughly 19 patients contributing about 22 samples, mostly after mild to moderate COVID-19 managed as outpatients. Critical illness requiring mechanical ventilation or ECMO was present in about 65% of the 20 patients in the active-infection cohort. A median age of approximately 32 years was recorded in the recovered cohort versus 55 to 70 years in the active-infection cohort. The repository of TCR and BCR sequences included about 69 time points from 35 to 45 patients, and more than 8 million TCR sequences were analysed. A couple of patients were included in both the recovered and active cohorts because samples were available from active disease and after recovery. Comorbidities linked to unfavorable COVID-19 outcome were present in about 90% of the 20 patients in the active-infection cohort. Here is what the overall study found, with its caveats: Blood samples from mildly ill patients during symptoms and early samples from severe cases were scarce. The reported TCR clusters were said to need prospective validation before any clinical use. In active COVID-19, TRB repertoires were highly clonal, while at recovery, diversity and richness increased above the levels seen in healthy donors. The size of the cohort was considered insufficient for assessing HLA contributions to COVID-19 susceptibility or severity. A total of roughly 2,000 exclusive TCR clusters, including approximately 30 low-pGen clusters, were found in the recovered cohort. In patients with COVID-19, the usage of TRBV/TRBJ genes was reported to be strongly skewed. Specific T cell subsets (CD4+/Treg/CD8+) and sorted SARS-CoV-2-responsive or tetramer+ T cells had not yet been sequenced, and these experiments were ongoing.

On this clonotype: The antigen it binds to is not known. Base qualities are not at hand, and no much larger clone is one base apart.

Per the germline V gene, MNHEY is the CDR1 and SVGAGI is the CDR2. The trim is 2 bases for V and 5 bases for J, with a gap of 12 bases between the germline ends. Reading from cysteine to phenylalanine, the CDR3 counts 14 amino acids. The retained sequence is limited to the CDR3, 42 bases, with the frame set at the first base. TRB repertoires were amplified using roughly 230-550 ng of genomic DNA isolated from blood. The instrument given in TCRdb is Illumina MiSeq. TRB rearrangements were amplified by multiplex PCR with BIOMED2 TRB-A/B primer pools. Illumina-compatible adapters and 7-nucleotide sample barcodes were added to the amplicons in two consecutive PCRs. All library PCRs used Phusion HS II polymerase. The amplicons were purified from gel with the NucleoSpin Gel and PCR Clean-up kit, measured on Qubit, and combined at roughly 4 nM. The quality of the amplicon pool was checked on an Agilent 2100 Bioanalyzer prior to Illumina next-generation sequencing. The paper's processing steps were these. TRB rearrangements were annotated with MiXCR 3.0.8 using the default MiXCR reference library. Non-productive reads and sequences with fewer than 2 reads were excluded, and each unique CDR3 nucleotide sequence counted as one clone. R 3.5.1 was used to calculate clonality, diversity, richness and V-J gene usage. GLIPH2 was used for TCR clustering by CDR3 similarity, and generation probabilities were calculated by OLGA. Only GLIPH2 clusters with at least four unique TCR clonotypes present in at least three individuals were retained. Clones were called with MiXCR by TCRdb after fastp trimmed the public reads at Q25, and only in-frame beta chains were retained. Merged by CDR3 protein, the rows form single entries marked with the most common genes and DNA. These V and J calls rely on TCRdb rather than the paper's analysis. Present in this sample are about 8,200 distinct CDR3 sequences, 35% to 45% of which were seen just once. The top ten hold roughly 3% of the sample.

Input material: blood. The clonotype comes from a human donor who had recovered from COVID-19. This receptor chain uses TRBV6-5 and TRBJ1-1, with the D gene call left open. The CDR3 protein: CASSYGREWTEAFF. The nucleotide sequence is given as TGTGCCAGCAGTTACGGTCGGGAATGGACTGAAGCTTTCTTT.